This TCR beta chain was captured in a study of shared clonotypes between healthy human individuals. This CDR3 spans 14 amino acids. V lost 7 bases to trimming and J lost 1 base; unmatched junction nucleotides: 7. Germline assignment: CDR1 MGHDK and CDR2 SYGVNS. Of note for this clone: Its antigen is unidentified.

This was a deep-level run. TCRdb's copy holds only in-frame clones and misses some; the assay was immunoSEQ multiplex PCR. This table holds about 2.1 million clones, 80% to 95% found once. Notes on the study in general: Sampling used blood alone; tissue repertoires probably differ.

CD45RO negativity and positive selection for CCR7 defined naive CD8 cells, a population that excluded terminally differentiated effector memory CD45RA+ cells. The sample comprised naive CD8+ T cells from PBMCs. The chain combines TRBV25-1 with TRBJ2-7, with 7 positions matching TRBD2. The TCR comes from a man aged 18 to 29 in good health. Some clones in this sample may be carry-over from other donors' samples. In DNA, the CDR3 is TGTGCCAGCACCCGAGCGGGACCTTCCTACGAGCAGTACTTC. Encoded protein: CASTRAGPSYEQYF.